The 31 T cell receptor beta chains below all came from one sample that was sequenced in a study of cytomegalovirus exposure and HLA in healthy donors. The PCR ran on 60 Vbeta and 13 Jbeta primers. The repertoire was sequenced with immunoSEQ multiplex PCR; TCRdb's copy has only in-frame clones and lacks some. The sample yields 160,000 or so clones, less than 90% seen once. Sequenced material: PBMCs. The receptor set was obtained from a man over 45 in good health and CMV-seropositive.

This clone was seen a single time. The chain uses TRBV11-2 and TRBJ1-1; D may be TRBD1 (5 bases). V lost 2 bases to trimming and J lost 4 bases, with 11 bases between them. Germline V CDR1 and CDR2: SGHAT, FQNNGV. The CDR3 runs to 14 residues. This CDR3 reads CASSLSSGSTEAFF. For the CDR3, the DNA is TGTGCCAGCAGCTTAAGTTCAGGGTCCACTGAAGCTTTCTTT.

This clone has only a few counts. This chain connects TRBV20-1 to TRBJ1-2; D unclear. There are 11 residues in the CDR3. Germline values: CDR1 DFQATT, CDR2 SNEGSKA (reference sequence). With 4 bases removed from V and 7 bases from J, the gap between germline ends came to 10 bases. The CDR3 loop is CSAKEVPGYTF. CDR3 coding DNA: TGCAGTGCTAAGGAGGTCCCTGGCTACACCTTC.

This sequence joins TRBV27 and TRBJ2-7, with TRBD2 matching over 8 bases. The CDR3 totals 14 residues. Germline V gene data show CDR1 as MNHEY and CDR2 as SMNVEV (reference sequence). The V and J ends lost 2 bases and 2 bases, in that order; junction bases with no gene match: 2. CDR3 bases: TGTGCCAGCAGTTTAACGGGACTAGCCTACGAGCAGTACTTC. Translating gives CASSLTGLAYEQYF.

This chain connects TRBV6-6 to TRBJ2-7, with D uncertain. This CDR3 is built from 12 residues. Germline V CDR1 and CDR2: MNHNY, SVGAGI (reference sequence). The germline V and J ends were trimmed by 5 bases and 13 bases, with 18 bases remaining between them. Written as DNA, the CDR3 is TGTGCCAGCAGTCCCCGACAAAGCTTTGGCTACTTC. Translated: CASSPRQSFGYF.

The gene calls are TRBV5-1 and TRBJ1-1, with D unresolved. CDR3 length equals 13 residues. Trimming took off 4 bases at V and 4 bases at J, with 11 bases between the two ends. CDR1 SGHRS and CDR2 YFSETQ come from the germline V gene. The CDR3: CASSEGSGTEAFF. CDR3 nucleotides: TGCGCCAGCAGCGAAGGGAGTGGCACTGAAGCTTTCTTT.

The V call is TRBV9, the J call TRBJ2-3; 8 positions match TRBD2. This CDR3 spans 17 amino acids. Germline V gene sequence: CDR1 SGDLS, CDR2 YYNGEE. The junction had 6 bases not matched to a gene; V was cut back by 0 bases and J by 0 bases. In DNA, the CDR3 is TGTGCCAGCAGCGTAGATCGACTAGCGCGGAGCACAGATACGCAGTATTTT. Translation: CASSVDRLARSTDTQYF. The full variable domain, with the rest looked up from reference TRBV9 and TRBJ2-3, is DSGVTQTPKHLITATGQRVTLRCSPRSGDLSVYWYQQSLDQGLQFLIQYYNGEERAKGNILERFSAQQFPDLHSELNLSSLELGDSALYFCASSVDRLARSTDTQYFGPGTRLTVL.

The chain combines TRBV18 with TRBJ1-6; 9 bases align to TRBD1. Trimming removed 3 bases from V and 9 bases from J; junction bases left unmatched: 6. This CDR3 contains 15 residues. Germline-derived CDR1 and CDR2 are KGHSH and LQKENI. The CDR3 coding sequence is TGTGCCAGCTCACCGGTGGGACAGGGAGGTTCACCCCTCCACTTT. It encodes CASSPVGQGGSPLHF. The variable domain in full, completed from reference TRBV18 and TRBJ1-6, reads NAGVMQNPRHLVRRRGQEARLRCSPMKGHSHVYWYRQLPEEGLKFMVYLQKENIIDESGMPKERFSAEFPKEGPSILRIQQVVRGDSAAYFCASSPVGQGGSPLHFGNGTRLTVT.

The gene calls are TRBV29-1 and TRBJ1-3; 7 bases match TRBD1. Germline V lookup: CDR1 SQVTM, CDR2 ANQGSEA. The CDR3 consists of 13 residues. The V gene end was trimmed by 4 bases and the J gene end by 4 bases; junction bases not matched to a gene: 4. The CDR3 here is CSVVVGQGNTIYF. In DNA form, the CDR3 reads TGCAGCGTTGTAGTGGGACAGGGAAACACCATATATTTT. Full variable domain (outside the CDR3, taken from reference TRBV29-1 and TRBJ1-3): SAVISQKPSRDICQRGTSLTIQCQVDSQVTMMFWYRQQPGQSLTLIATANQGSEATYESGFVIDKFPISRPNLTFSTLTVSNMSPEDSSIYLCSVVVGQGNTIYFGEGSWLTVV.

The CDR3 nucleotides read TGTGCCAGCAGCTTAACTAGCGGGAGCTCCTACGAGCAGTACTTC. This encodes CASSLTSGSSYEQYF. The chain joins TRBV11-2 to TRBJ2-7; 11 bases match TRBD2. The CDR3 totals 15 residues. Germline values: CDR1 SGHAT, CDR2 FQNNGV. V shed 2 bases, J shed 0 bases, and the junction held 0 bases outside the gene matches. The full variable domain, completed using reference TRBV11-2 and TRBJ2-7, is EAGVAQSPRYKIIEKRQSVAFWCNPISGHATLYWYQQILGQGPKLLIQFQNNGVVDDSQLPKDRFSAERLKGVDSTLKIQPAKLEDSAVYLCASSLTSGSSYEQYFGPGTRLTVT.

This rearrangement joins TRBV30 to TRBJ1-1; tentative D call: TRBD1 (5 bases). Germline V gene lookup returns CDR1 GTSNPN and CDR2 SVGIG (reference sequence). The length of the CDR3 is 15 residues. Trimming stripped 4 bases from V and 1 base from J, with 16 bases between. CDR3 sequence: CAWTEVLGANTEAFF. The CDR3 nucleotides read TGTGCCTGGACGGAAGTTCTTGGGGCGAACACTGAAGCTTTCTTT.

This clone was counted a single time. The CDR3 reads CASSVKPRDKVTGELFF. The CDR3 region has the DNA TGTGCCAGCAGCGTTAAGCCCCGGGACAAAGTGACCGGGGAGCTGTTTTTT. The chain is built from TRBV5-4 and TRBJ2-2; a weak D match, TRBD1 (6 bases). CDR3 length: 17 residues. The germline V gene has CDR1 SGHNT and CDR2 YYREEE (reference sequence). Trimming removed 4 bases at V and 5 bases at J, with 21 bases between.

As to this clone: The DNA is left out, because the CDR3 cannot be placed on it with certainty; the CDR3 is given as TCRdb lists it. The chain links TRBV28 to TRBJ1-1; TRBD1 is the table's D call, not checked against the DNA. CDR1 is MDHEN and CDR2 is SYDVKM in the germline V gene. With termini counted, the CDR3 has 16 amino acids. The CDR3 sequence: CASSFAAGAQGSFEFF.

This chain uses TRBV7-2 with TRBJ2-1; 12 positions agree with TRBD2. With 5 bases clipped from V and 5 bases from J, the junction kept 4 bases outside the gene matches. Germline V gives CDR1 SGHTA, CDR2 FQGNSA. There are 15 residues in the CDR3. The CDR3 sequence is CASSRGLAGNNEQFF. For the CDR3, the DNA is TGTGCCAGCAGCCGCGGACTAGCGGGGAACAATGAGCAGTTCTTC.

This clone turned up a few times. This sequence joins TRBV27 and TRBJ2-6; weak D call: TRBD2 (6 bases). This CDR3 comprises 17 residues. CDR1 MNHEY and CDR2 SMNVEV come from the germline V gene (reference sequence). The V end was cut by 3 bases, the J end by 0 bases, with 12 bases between. The chain's CDR3 is CASSFAGRLSGANVLTF. The DNA for the CDR3 is TGTGCCAGCAGTTTTGCGGGGCGCCTCTCTGGGGCCAACGTCCTGACTTTC.

The chain couples TRBV27 to TRBJ2-7; the D gene is possibly TRBD2 (6 bases). The germline V gene has CDR1 MNHEY and CDR2 SMNVEV (reference sequence). The CDR3 sequence is 15 residues long. V shed 2 bases and J shed 3 bases, with 14 bases lying between them. As DNA, the CDR3 is TGTGCCAGCAGTTTAGGAGCGGGTCCGCACTACGAGCAGTACTTC. It translates to CASSLGAGPHYEQYF.

This chain links TRBV27 with TRBJ1-2; the match to TRBD1 covers 8 bases. This CDR3 is built from 14 residues. Germline trimming cut 7 bases from V and 7 bases from J; bases unmatched to any gene: 11. Germline V lookup: CDR1 MNHEY, CDR2 SMNVEV (reference sequence). The CDR3 nucleotides are TGTGCCAGCACCCGGGACAGGTCGAGTAGTGGCTACACCTTC. Its translation is CASTRDRSSSGYTF.

The chain uses TRBV7-2 and TRBJ1-2, with 7 nucleotides matching TRBD1. With 4 bases clipped from V and 8 bases from J, the junction kept 10 bases outside the gene matches. The CDR3 contains 14 residues. Germline values: CDR1 SGHTA, CDR2 FQGNSA. CDR3 nucleotides: TGTGCCAGCAGCTCAACTATGGGACAGCCAGGCTACACCTTC. Protein product: CASSSTMGQPGYTF.

This clone was seen a handful of times. The chain recombines TRBV6-6 with TRBJ1-2; 7 bases fit TRBD1. Trimming removed 7 bases from V and 7 bases from J; junction bases left unmatched: 12. Per the germline V gene, CDR1 is MNHNY and CDR2 is SVGAGI (reference sequence). The CDR3 is made up of 14 amino acids. The CDR3 DNA sequence: TGTGCCAGCAACGAAAACGACAGGGCTGGTGGCTACACCTTC. Translated, it gives CASNENDRAGGYTF.

The sample holds one count of this clone. The chain has TRBV7-2 and TRBJ2-5, with D possibly matching TRBD2 (5 bases). Near its end, the DNA agrees better with TRBJ2-7, so the J call may be wrong. CDR3 size: 14 residues. Germline V lookup: CDR1 SGHTA, CDR2 FQGNSA. The chain's CDR3 is CASSLRERSYEQYF. The CDR3 DNA reads TGTGCCAGCAGCTTACGGGAACGATCCTACGAGCAGTACTTC.

The V and J genes are TRBV25-1 and TRBJ1-6; D gene ambiguous. The germline gives CDR1 MGHDK, CDR2 SYGVNS. Trimming pared 1 base from V and 11 bases from J, leaving 12 bases between. The length of the CDR3 is 14 residues. In DNA, the CDR3 is TGTGCCAGCAGTGAATCTCCTGATTCGGCACCCCTCCACTTT. Its translation is CASSESPDSAPLHF.

A remark on this clone: Germline is not matched at one junction end, which may reflect a read error. V is TRBV6-6 and J is TRBJ2-2; maybe TRBD1 (6 bases). The length of the CDR3 is 15 residues. Germline CDR1 is MNHNY and CDR2 is SVGAGI (reference sequence). The DNA of the CDR3 is TGTGCCAGCAGTCCCGCAACACAGGGTATCGGGGAGCCGTTTTTT. It specifies CASSPATQGIGEPFF.

This rearrangement joins TRBV5-4 to TRBJ1-6; 9 bases match TRBD1. Germline-derived CDR1 and CDR2 are SGHNT and YYREEE (reference sequence). The J segment lost 5 bases and the V segment lost 4 bases, leaving 4 bases of the junction unmatched. The CDR3 loop spans 15 amino acids. CDR3 nucleotide sequence: TGTGCCAGCAGCACAGGGGGCGACCATAATTCACCCCTCCACTTT. This gives the protein CASSTGGDHNSPLHF.

There are a few counts of this clone. V gene TRBV28 combines with J gene TRBJ1-2, with TRBD1 matching 8 bases. The germline V gene encodes CDR1 MDHEN and CDR2 SYDVKM. The CDR3 is made up of 14 amino acids. Trimming at V came to 6 bases and at J to 4 bases, leaving 7 bases not matched to a gene. CDR3 in amino acids: CASSSTTGGYGYTF. DNA for the CDR3: TGTGCCAGCAGCTCTACCACAGGGGGCTATGGCTACACCTTC.

The chain employs TRBV5-4 and TRBJ1-2; 9 positions agree with TRBD1. Germline assignment: CDR1 SGHNT and CDR2 YYREEE (reference sequence). The trim removed 4 bases at V and 3 bases at J, leaving 7 bases unmatched. The CDR3 runs to 15 residues. CDR3: CASSVGTGRDYGYTF. The CDR3 coding sequence is TGTGCCAGCAGCGTCGGGACAGGGCGTGACTATGGCTACACCTTC.

The chain couples TRBV10-3 to TRBJ2-1; TRBD2 agrees at 10 bases. The J segment lost 4 bases and the V segment lost 10 bases, leaving 10 bases of the junction unmatched. In germline, CDR1 is ENHRY, CDR2 SYGVKD. The CDR3 has 15 residues. The CDR3 here is CATFPASGSYNEQFF. CDR3 in DNA: TGTGCCACATTCCCAGCTAGCGGGAGTTACAATGAGCAGTTCTTC.

This chain links TRBV5-1 with TRBJ1-1, with 8 bases aligning to TRBD1. Germline CDR1 SGHRS, CDR2 YFSETQ. CDR3 size: 19 residues. The junction had 18 bases not matched to a gene; V was cut back by 0 bases and J by 5 bases. CDR3 sequence: CASSLAQGAPSDGRTEAFF. In DNA, the CDR3 is TGCGCCAGCAGCTTGGCCCAGGGGGCGCCGTCAGATGGAAGGACTGAAGCTTTCTTT.

The J gene is TRBJ2-7, the V gene TRBV5-1; D call uncertain. The V end was cut by 5 bases, the J end by 2 bases, with 11 bases between. This CDR3 region has 13 residues. Germline V CDR1 and CDR2: SGHRS, YFSETQ. This CDR3 is CASRPSVAYEQYF. CDR3 coding DNA: TGCGCCAGCAGGCCGAGTGTGGCCTACGAGCAGTACTTC.

V is TRBV14 and J is TRBJ1-1; D is perhaps TRBD1 (5 bases). This CDR3 is built from 13 residues. V was clipped by 6 bases and J by 2 bases, with 10 bases between them. Germline loops: CDR1 SGHDN, CDR2 FVKESK. The CDR3 protein is CASSRQINTEAFF. Here the CDR3 DNA reads TGTGCCAGCAGTCGACAGATTAACACTGAAGCTTTCTTT.

The chain couples TRBV28 to TRBJ1-4; unclear D gene. This CDR3 has 13 residues. V lost 6 bases and J lost 0, with 5 bases in between. In germline, CDR1 is MDHEN, CDR2 SYDVKM. CDR3 protein: CASRETTNEKLFF. CDR3 sequence (DNA): TGTGCCAGCAGAGAGACAACTAATGAAAAACTGTTTTTT.

This rearrangement joins TRBV2 to TRBJ1-4, with TRBD1 matching 9 bases. CDR3 length: 15 amino acids. V dropped 6 bases and J dropped 5; count of bases not matched to a gene: 7. Germline V CDR1 and CDR2: SNHLY, FYNNEI. CDR3 in amino acids: CASRDRGLSNEKLFF. The CDR3 bases are TGTGCCAGCAGGGACAGGGGTCTTTCGAATGAAAAACTGTTTTTT. Drawing the rest from reference TRBV2 and TRBJ1-4, the complete variable domain is EPEVTQTPSHQVTQMGQEVILRCVPISNHLYFYWYRQILGQKVEFLVSFYNNEISEKSEIFDDQFSVERPDGSNFTLKIRSTKLEDSAMYFCASRDRGLSNEKLFFGSGTQLSVL.

The chain couples TRBV5-8 to TRBJ2-3, with D perhaps TRBD1 (7 bases). V lost 4 bases, J lost 5 bases, and 23 bases lay in between. This CDR3 is 17 amino acids long. Germline loops: CDR1 SGHTS, CDR2 YDEGEE. The CDR3 sequence is CASSAGGGGVGEDTQYF. For the CDR3, the DNA is TGTGCCAGCAGCGCCGGAGGAGGGGGCGTAGGAGAAGATACGCAGTATTTT. The full variable domain, with the rest looked up from reference TRBV5-8 and TRBJ2-3, is EAGVTQSPTHLIKTRGQQATLRCSPISGHTSVYWYQQALGLGLQFLLWYDEGEERNRGNFPPRFSGRQFPNYSSELNVNALELEDSALYLCASSAGGGGVGEDTQYFGPGTRLTVL.